These T cell receptor beta chains were read from a single sample in a study of blood T cell repertoires in COVID-19. Measured with immunoSEQ multiplex PCR; TCRdb has only the in-frame clones, and not every one. Of fewer than 200,000 clones in the sample, 75% to 85% were seen once. The sample comprised peripheral blood. Receptors originate from a woman of 80 years or more with COVID-19, enrolled during active disease. The CDR3 runs from the conserved cysteine through the conserved F or W. D genes are given only for firm matches. Size values are once, few and many counts, or a class for expanded clones, and some rows have none.

.,15,TRBJ1-5,TRBV7-2,.,TGTGCCAGCAGCGTCACCCACAGAGACAATCAGCCCCAGCATTTT,CASSVTHRDNQPQHF
TRBD1,14,TRBJ1-2,TRBV27,.,TGTGCCAGCAGTTCGTACAGGGGCAGCTATGGCTACACCTTC,CASSSYRGSYGYTF
.,13,TRBJ1-4,TRBV19,.,TGTGCCACCACGGGACTCTTTAATGAAAAACTGTTTTTT,CATTGLFNEKLFF
TRBD2,15,TRBJ2-7,TRBV7-9,.,TGTGCCAGCAGCTTAATACTAGCGGATCCCTACGAGCAGTACTTC,CASSLILADPYEQYF
.,15,TRBJ1-2,TRBV6-2/TRBV6-3,.,TGTGCCAGCAGTTCCCCCTCACAGGGATTCTATGGCTACACCTTC,CASSSPSQGFYGYTF
.,13,TRBJ2-2,TRBV6-2/TRBV6-3,once,TGTGCCAGCAGTTTTAGATCCACCGGGGAGCTGTTTTTT,CASSFRSTGELFF
TRBD2,15,TRBJ2-5,TRBV5-4,.,TGTGCCAGCAGTCGGGGACTAGCCTCCCAAGAGACCCAGTACTTC,CASSRGLASQETQYF
TRBD2,12,TRBJ2-1,TRBV13,.,TGTGCCAGCAGAGCGGGAGGGCCAGATCAGTTCTTC,CASRAGGPDQFF
.,16,TRBJ2-3,TRBV29-1,.,TGCAGCGTTGAAGTGGGGCTAGAATGGGACACAGATACGCAGTATTTT,CSVEVGLEWDTDTQYF
TRBD1,16,TRBJ2-5,TRBV5-1,.,TGCGCCAGCAGCTTGGTGGGGACAGGGGCTTGGGAGACCCAGTACTTC,CASSLVGTGAWETQYF
.,14,TRBJ2-6,TRBV7-3,.,TGTGCCAGCAGCTTAACGGGCAGAACCGGCGTCCTGACTTTC,CASSLTGRTGVLTF